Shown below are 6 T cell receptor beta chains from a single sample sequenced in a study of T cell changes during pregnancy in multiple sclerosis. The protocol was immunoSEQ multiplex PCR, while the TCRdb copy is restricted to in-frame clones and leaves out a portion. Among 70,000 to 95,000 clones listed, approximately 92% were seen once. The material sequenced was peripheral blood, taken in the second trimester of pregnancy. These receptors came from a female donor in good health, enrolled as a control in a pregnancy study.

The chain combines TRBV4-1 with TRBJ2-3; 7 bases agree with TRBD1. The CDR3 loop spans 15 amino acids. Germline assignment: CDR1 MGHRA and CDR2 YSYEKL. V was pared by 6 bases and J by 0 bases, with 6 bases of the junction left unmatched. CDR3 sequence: CASSNRGTSTDTQYF. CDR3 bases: TGCGCCAGCAGTAACAGGGGAACTAGCACAGATACGCAGTATTTT.

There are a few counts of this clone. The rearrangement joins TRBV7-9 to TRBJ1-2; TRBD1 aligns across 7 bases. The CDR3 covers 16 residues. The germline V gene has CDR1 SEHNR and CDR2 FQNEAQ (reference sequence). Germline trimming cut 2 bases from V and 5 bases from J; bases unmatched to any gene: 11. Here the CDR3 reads CASSLSWTGDPYGYTF. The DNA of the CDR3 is TGTGCCAGCAGCTTATCCTGGACAGGTGACCCGTATGGCTACACCTTC.

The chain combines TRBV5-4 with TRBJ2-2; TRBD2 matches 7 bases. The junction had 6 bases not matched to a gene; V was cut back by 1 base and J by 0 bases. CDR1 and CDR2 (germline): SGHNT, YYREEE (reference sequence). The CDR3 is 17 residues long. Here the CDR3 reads CASSLSRGGANTGELFF. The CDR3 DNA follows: TGTGCCAGCAGCTTGAGTAGGGGAGGGGCGAACACCGGGGAGCTGTTTTTT.

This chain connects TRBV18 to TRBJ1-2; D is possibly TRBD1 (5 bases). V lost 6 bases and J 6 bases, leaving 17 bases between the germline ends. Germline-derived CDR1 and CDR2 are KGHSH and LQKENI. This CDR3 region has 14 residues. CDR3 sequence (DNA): TGTGCCAGCTCGCCTGCCCGCCAGGGTCATGGCTACACCTTC. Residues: CASSPARQGHGYTF.

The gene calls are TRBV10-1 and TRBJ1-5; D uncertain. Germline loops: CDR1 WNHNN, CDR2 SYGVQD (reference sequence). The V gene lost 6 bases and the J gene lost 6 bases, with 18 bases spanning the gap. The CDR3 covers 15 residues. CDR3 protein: CASRPDARDGQPQHF. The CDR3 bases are TGCGCCAGCAGACCGGACGCCCGGGATGGTCAGCCCCAGCATTTT.

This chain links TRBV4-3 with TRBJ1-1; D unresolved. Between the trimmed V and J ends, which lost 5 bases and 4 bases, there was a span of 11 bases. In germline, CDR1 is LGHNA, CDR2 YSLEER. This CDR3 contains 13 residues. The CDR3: CASSYNRGTEAFF. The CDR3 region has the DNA TGCGCCAGCAGCTACAACCGGGGCACTGAAGCTTTCTTT.